Listed here is a single TCR beta chain. Germline assignment: CDR1 SGDLS and CDR2 YYNGEE. The ends were cut back, 3 bases at V and 1 base at J, with 8 bases in the middle. CDR3 length: 15 amino acids. This sample was included in a study of T-cell memory formation after mild COVID-19. TCRdb independently ran MiXCR on the 5' RACE reads; one entry per CDR3 protein. The sample consists of tens of thousands of distinct CDR3 sequences, roughly 23% of them appearing once. This rearrangement joins TRBV9 to TRBJ2-6; D gene ambiguous. The sequence came from a man between 18 and 35 years old who had mild COVID-19 (a few samples of this study predate the infection). Cell type and time point are not known. The material sequenced was PBMCs or a T cell subset sorted from them (not recorded which). The CDR3 nucleotides are TGTGCCAGCAGCGAAAGGAAATCTGGGGCCAACGTCCTGACTTTC. Translation: CASSERKSGANVLTF. The complete variable domain, with remaining parts taken from reference TRBV9 and TRBJ2-6, reads DSGVTQTPKHLITATGQRVTLRCSPRSGDLSVYWYQQSLDQGLQFLIQYYNGEERAKGNILERFSAQQFPDLHSELNLSSLELGDSALYFCASSERKSGANVLTFGAGSRLTVL.